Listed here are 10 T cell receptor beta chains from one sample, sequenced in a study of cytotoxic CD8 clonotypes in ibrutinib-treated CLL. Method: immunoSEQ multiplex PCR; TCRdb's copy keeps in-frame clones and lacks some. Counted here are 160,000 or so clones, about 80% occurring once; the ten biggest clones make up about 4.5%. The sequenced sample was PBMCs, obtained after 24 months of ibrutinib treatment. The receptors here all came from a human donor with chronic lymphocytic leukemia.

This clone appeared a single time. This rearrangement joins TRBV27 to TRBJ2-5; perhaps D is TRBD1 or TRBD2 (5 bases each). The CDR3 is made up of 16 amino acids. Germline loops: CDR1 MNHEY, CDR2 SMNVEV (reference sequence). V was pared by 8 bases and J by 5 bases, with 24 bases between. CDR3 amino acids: CASGLWSTGDVETQYF. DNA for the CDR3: TGTGCCAGCGGCCTCTGGTCTACTGGGGACGTGGAGACCCAGTACTTC.

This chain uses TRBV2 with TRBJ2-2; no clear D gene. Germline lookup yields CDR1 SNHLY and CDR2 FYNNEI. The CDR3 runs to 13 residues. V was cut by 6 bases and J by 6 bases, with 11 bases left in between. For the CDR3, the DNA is TGTGCCAGCAGGCCGCGGACCGCCGGGGAGCTGTTTTTT. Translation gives CASRPRTAGELFF.

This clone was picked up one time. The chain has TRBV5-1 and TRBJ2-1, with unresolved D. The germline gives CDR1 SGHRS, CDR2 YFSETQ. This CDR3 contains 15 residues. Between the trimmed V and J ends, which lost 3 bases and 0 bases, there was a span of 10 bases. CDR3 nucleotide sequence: TGCGCCAGCAGCTGGGAAGGTATCTCCTACAATGAGCAGTTCTTC. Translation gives CASSWEGISYNEQFF.

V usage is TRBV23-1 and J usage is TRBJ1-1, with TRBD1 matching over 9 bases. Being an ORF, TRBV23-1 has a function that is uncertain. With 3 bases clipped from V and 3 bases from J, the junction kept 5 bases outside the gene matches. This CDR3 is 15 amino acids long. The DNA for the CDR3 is TGCGCCAGCAGTCATGTGGGGACAGGGTACACTGAAGCTTTCTTT. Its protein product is CASSHVGTGYTEAFF.

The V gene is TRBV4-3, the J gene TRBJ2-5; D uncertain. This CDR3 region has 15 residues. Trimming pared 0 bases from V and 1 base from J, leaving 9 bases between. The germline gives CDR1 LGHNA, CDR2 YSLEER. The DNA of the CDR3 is TGCGCCAGCAGCCAAGAGGGCCTTTCCCAAGAGACCCAGTACTTC. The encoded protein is CASSQEGLSQETQYF.

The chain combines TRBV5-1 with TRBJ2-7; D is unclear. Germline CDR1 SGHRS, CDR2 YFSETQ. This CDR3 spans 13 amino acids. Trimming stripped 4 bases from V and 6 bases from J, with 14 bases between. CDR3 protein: CASSALGVSEQYF. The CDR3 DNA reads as TGCGCCAGCAGCGCCTTGGGCGTCTCCGAGCAGTACTTC.

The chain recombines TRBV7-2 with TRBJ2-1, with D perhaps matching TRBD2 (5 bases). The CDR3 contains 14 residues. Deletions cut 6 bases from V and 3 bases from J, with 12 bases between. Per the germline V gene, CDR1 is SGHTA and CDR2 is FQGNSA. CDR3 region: CASRPGGVYNEQFF. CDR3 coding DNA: TGTGCCAGCAGACCCGGAGGCGTCTACAATGAGCAGTTCTTC. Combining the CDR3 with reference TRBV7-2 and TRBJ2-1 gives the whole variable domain GAGVSQSPSNKVTEKGKDVELRCDPISGHTALYWYRQSLGQGLEFLIYFQGNSAPDKSGLPSDRFSAERTGGSVSTLTIQRTQQEDSAVYLCASRPGGVYNEQFFGPGTRLTVL.

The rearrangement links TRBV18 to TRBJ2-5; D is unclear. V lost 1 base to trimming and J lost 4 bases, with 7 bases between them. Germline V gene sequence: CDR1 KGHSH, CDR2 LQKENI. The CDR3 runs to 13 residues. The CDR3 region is CASSPHPGETQYF. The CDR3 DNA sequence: TGTGCCAGCTCACCACATCCAGGAGAGACCCAGTACTTC.

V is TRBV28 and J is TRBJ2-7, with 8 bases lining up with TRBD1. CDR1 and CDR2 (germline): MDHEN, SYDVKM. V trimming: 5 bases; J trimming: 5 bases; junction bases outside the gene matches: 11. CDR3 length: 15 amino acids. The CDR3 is CASSTPAGGAHEQYF. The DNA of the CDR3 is TGTGCCAGCAGTACCCCCGCAGGGGGCGCCCACGAGCAGTACTTC.

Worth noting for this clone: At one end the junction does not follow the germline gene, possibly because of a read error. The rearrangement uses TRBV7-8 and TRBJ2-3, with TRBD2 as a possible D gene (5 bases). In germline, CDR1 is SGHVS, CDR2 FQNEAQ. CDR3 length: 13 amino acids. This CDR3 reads CASSLDSPGGAHF. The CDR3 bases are TGTGCCAGCAGCTTAGATTCCCCCGGAGGCGCGCATTTT.